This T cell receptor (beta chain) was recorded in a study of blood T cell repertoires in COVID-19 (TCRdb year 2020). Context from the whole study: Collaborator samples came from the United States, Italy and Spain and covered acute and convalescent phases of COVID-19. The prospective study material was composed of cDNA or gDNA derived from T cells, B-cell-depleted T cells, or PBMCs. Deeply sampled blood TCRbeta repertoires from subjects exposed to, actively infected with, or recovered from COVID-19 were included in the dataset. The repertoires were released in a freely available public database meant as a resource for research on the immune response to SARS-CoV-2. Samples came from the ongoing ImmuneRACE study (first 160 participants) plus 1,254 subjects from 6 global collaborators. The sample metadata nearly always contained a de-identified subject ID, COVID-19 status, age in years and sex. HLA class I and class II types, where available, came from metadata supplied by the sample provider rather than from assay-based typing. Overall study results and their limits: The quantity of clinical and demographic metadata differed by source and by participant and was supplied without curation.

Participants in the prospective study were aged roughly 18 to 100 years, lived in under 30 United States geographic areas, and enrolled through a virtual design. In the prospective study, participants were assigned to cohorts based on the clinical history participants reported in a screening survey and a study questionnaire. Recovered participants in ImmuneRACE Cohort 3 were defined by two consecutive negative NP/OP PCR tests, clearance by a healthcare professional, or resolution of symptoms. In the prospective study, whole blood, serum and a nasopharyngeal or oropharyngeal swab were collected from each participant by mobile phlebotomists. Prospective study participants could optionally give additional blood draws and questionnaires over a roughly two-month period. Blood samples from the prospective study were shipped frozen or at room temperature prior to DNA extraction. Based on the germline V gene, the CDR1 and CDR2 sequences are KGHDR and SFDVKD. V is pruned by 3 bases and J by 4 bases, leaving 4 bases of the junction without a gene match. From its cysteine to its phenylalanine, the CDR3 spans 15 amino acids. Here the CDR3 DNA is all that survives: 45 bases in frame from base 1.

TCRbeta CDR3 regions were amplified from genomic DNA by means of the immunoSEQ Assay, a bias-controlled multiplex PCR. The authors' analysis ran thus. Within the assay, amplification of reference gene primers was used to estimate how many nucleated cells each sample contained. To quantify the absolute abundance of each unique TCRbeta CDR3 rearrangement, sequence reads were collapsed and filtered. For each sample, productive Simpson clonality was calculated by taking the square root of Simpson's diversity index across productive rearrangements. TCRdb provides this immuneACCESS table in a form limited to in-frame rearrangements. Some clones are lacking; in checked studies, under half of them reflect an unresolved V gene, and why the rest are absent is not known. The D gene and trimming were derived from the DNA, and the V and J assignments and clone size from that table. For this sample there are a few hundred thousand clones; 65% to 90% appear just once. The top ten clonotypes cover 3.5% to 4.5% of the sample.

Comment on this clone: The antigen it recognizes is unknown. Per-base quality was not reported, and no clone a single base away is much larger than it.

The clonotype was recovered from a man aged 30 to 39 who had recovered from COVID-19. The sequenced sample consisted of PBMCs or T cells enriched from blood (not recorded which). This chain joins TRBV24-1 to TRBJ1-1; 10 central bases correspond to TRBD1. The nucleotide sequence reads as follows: TGTGCCACCAGTGATCCTCGGACAGGGGGCACTGAAGCTTTCTTT. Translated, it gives CATSDPRTGGTEAFF.